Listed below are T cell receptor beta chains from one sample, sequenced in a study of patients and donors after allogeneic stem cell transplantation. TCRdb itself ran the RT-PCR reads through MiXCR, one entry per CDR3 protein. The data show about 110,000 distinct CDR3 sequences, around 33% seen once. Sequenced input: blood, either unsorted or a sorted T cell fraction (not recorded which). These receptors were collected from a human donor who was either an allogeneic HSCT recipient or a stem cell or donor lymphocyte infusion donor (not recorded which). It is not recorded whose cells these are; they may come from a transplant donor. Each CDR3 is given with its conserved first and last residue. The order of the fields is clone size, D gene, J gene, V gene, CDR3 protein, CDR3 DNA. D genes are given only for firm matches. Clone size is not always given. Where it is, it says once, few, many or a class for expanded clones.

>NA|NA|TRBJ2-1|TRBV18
CASSRRDVGYNEQFF
TGTGCCAGCTCACGCCGGGACGTTGGCTACAATGAGCAGTTCTTC
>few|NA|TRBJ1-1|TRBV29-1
CSVVRHAALGAFF
TGCAGCGTTGTCCGACACGCCGCTTTGGGAGCTTTCTTT
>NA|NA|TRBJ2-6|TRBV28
CSSSSTISGANVLTF
TGTTCCAGCAGTTCCACCATCTCTGGGGCCAACGTCCTGACTTTC
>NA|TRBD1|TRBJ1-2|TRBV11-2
CASSTYRGGIQTNYGYTF
TGTGCCAGCAGCACTTACAGGGGGGGAATTCAAACTAACTATGGCTACACCTTC
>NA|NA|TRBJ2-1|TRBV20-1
CSARASARVGNEQFF
TGCAGTGCTAGAGCTAGCGCGAGGGTTGGGAATGAGCAGTTCTTC
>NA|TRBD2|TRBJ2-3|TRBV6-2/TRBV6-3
CASSYRGREWTDTQYF
TGTGCCAGCAGTTACCGAGGGCGGGAGTGGACAGATACGCAGTATTTT
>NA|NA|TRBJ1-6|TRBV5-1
CASSRLGGRNSPLHF
TGCGCCAGCAGCCGTCTAGGAGGGAGGAATTCACCCCTCCACTTT
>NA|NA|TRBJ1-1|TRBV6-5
CASRTEGRNTEAFF
TGTGCCAGCAGGACAGAAGGGAGGAACACTGAAGCTTTCTTT
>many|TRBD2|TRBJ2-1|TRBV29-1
CSAGLAGFYNEQFF
TGCAGCGCGGGACTAGCGGGATTCTACAATGAGCAGTTCTTC
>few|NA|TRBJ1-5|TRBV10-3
CAIKAGESNQPQHF
TGTGCCATCAAAGCAGGGGAAAGCAATCAGCCCCAGCATTTT
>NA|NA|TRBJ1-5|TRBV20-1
CSARVGGLNQPQHF
TGCAGTGCTAGAGTAGGGGGTTTAAATCAGCCCCAGCATTTT
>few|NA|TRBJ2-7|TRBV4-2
CASSQELAGYEQYF
TGTGCCAGCAGCCAAGAACTGGCGGGATACGAGCAGTACTTC
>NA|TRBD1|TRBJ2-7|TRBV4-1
CASSRGTASSYEQYF
TGCGCCAGCAGCCGAGGGACAGCCAGCTCCTACGAGCAGTACTTC
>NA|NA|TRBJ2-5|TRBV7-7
CASSPGLKETQYF
TGTGCTAGCAGCCCGGGACTTAAAGAGACCCAGTACTTC
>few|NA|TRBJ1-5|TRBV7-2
CASSQGAQGSQPQHF
TGTGCCAGCAGCCAGGGCGCCCAGGGATCCCAGCCCCAGCATTTT
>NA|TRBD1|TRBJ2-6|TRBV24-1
CATSERLGQGSSGANVLTF
TGTGCCACCAGTGAACGCTTGGGACAGGGGAGCTCTGGGGCCAACGTCCTGACTTTC
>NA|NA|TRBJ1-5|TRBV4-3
CASSQDPTVNQPQHF
TGCGCCAGCAGCCAAGATCCAACAGTCAATCAGCCCCAGCATTTT
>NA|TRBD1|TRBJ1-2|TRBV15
CATSRDRGTGRSYTF
TGTGCCACCAGCAGAGATCGAGGGACAGGGCGTAGCTACACCTTC
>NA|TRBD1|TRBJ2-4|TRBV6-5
CASRGTGPKNIQYF
TGTGCCAGCAGGGGGACAGGCCCCAAAAACATTCAGTACTTC
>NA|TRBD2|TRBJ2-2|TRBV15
CATSRDFRTSWNTGELFF
TGTGCCACCAGCAGAGACTTCCGGACTAGCTGGAACACCGGGGAGCTGTTTTTT
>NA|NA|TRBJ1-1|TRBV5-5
CASSLFLEVTEAFF
TGTGCCAGCAGCTTGTTCCTCGAAGTAACTGAAGCTTTCTTT
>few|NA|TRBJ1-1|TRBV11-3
CASSLRRPNPEAFF
TGTGCCAGCAGCTTACGCCGACCGAACCCTGAAGCTTTCTTT
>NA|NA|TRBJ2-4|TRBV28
CASSLGHRPRTPLTKNIQYF
TGTGCCAGCAGTTTAGGACACAGGCCGAGAACGCCGTTAACCAAAAACATTCAGTACTTC
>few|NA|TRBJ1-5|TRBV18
CASSANSNQPQHF
TGTGCCAGCTCCGCAAATAGCAATCAGCCCCAGCATTTT
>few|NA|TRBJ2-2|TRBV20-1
CSARSRGRTGELFF
TGCAGTGCTAGATCCCGGGGGCGAACCGGGGAGCTGTTTTTT
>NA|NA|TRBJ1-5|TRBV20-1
CSASQVTNQPQHF
TGCAGTGCTTCCCAGGTCACGAATCAGCCCCAGCATTTT
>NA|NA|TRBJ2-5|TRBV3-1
CASSQGGGRAETQYF
TGTGCCAGCAGCCAAGGAGGGGGACGTGCGGAGACCCAGTACTTC
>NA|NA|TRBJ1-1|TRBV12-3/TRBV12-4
CASTKGRIEAFF
TGTGCCAGCACCAAGGGACGGATTGAAGCTTTCTTT
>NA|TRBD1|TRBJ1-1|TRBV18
CASSPNFGTGGFSTEAFF
TGTGCCAGCTCACCAAATTTCGGGACAGGGGGCTTTAGCACTGAAGCTTTCTTT
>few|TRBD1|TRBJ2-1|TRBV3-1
CASSSGTGVYNEQFF
TGTGCCAGCAGCTCCGGGACAGGGGTTTACAATGAGCAGTTCTTC
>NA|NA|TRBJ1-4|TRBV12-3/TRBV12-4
CASSFLNEKLFF
TGTGCCAGCAGTTTCCTAAATGAAAAACTGTTTTTT
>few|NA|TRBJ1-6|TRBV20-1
CSAKTGRYNSPLHF
TGCAGTGCTAAGACCGGGCGATATAATTCACCCCTCCACTTT
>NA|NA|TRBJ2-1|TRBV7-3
CASSLTGINEQFF
TGTGCCAGCAGCTTAACCGGGATCAATGAGCAGTTCTTC
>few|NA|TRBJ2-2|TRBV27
CASSPLAKPGELFF
TGTGCCAGCAGCCCACTAGCTAAGCCCGGGGAGCTGTTTTTT
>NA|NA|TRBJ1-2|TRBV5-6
CASSLERRGGYTF
TGTGCCAGCAGCTTGGAACGGAGAGGGGGCTACACCTTC